Described below is a single T cell receptor beta chain sequence and its context. Methods used by the authors: The assay estimated nucleated cells by amplifying reference gene primers. Data came from immunoSEQ multiplex PCR; TCRdb stores just in-frame clones and leaves some out. The DNA gave D and trimming, while V, J and clone size come from that table. The sample includes 240,000 or so clones, roughly 79% of them seen just once. This record comes from a study of blood T cell repertoires in COVID-19. Study background: Acute and convalescent COVID-19 samples came from the United States, Italy and Spain. T cells, B-cell-depleted T cells, or PBMCs supplied cDNA or gDNA.

The V gene lost 6 bases and the J gene lost 1 base, with 9 bases spanning the gap. Germline lookup yields CDR1 MNHEY and CDR2 SVGAGI. This CDR3 comprises 14 residues. The chain links TRBV6-5 to TRBJ2-2; maybe TRBD1 (5 bases). The sequence derives from a woman older than 75 with acute or convalescent COVID-19. The sample consisted of peripheral blood. CDR3 sequence reads: CASRGRMNTGELFF. CDR3 sequence (DNA): TGTGCCAGCAGGGGGCGGATGAACACCGGGGAGCTGTTTTTT.